This entry lists 22 T cell receptor beta chains sequenced from one sample in a study of regulatory T cells. Study results and caveats: Hydrophobic residues at CDR3 positions 6 and 7 were enriched in conventional CD4+ T cells of CD3G-deficient patients.

No antigen has been assigned to these receptors. Amplification used 52 TRBV primers and 13 TRBJ primers. The table came from immunoSEQ multiplex PCR; TCRdb's copy has only in-frame clones and leaves some out. The sample shows 30,000 to 40,000 clones, 70% to 90% of them seen only once. The sample consisted of conventional CD4+ T cells sorted from blood. These receptors all stem from a person aged 18 to 30 with CD3G deficiency.

The chain carries TRBV5-1 and TRBJ2-1; TRBD1 aligns across 8 bases. This CDR3 has 15 amino acids. J lost 5 bases, V lost 2 bases, and 6 bases had no gene match. Per the germline V gene, CDR1 is SGHRS and CDR2 is YFSETQ. DNA of the CDR3: TGCGCCAGCAGCTTAGGACAGGGTGCGGACAATGAGCAGTTCTTC. This encodes CASSLGQGADNEQFF.

This clone has just one count. This chain joins TRBV6-6 and TRBJ2-3; 9 bases agree with TRBD2. Germline V CDR1 and CDR2: MNHNY, SVGAGI (reference sequence). V lost 2 bases and J lost 5; bases outside the gene matches: 5. This CDR3 has 15 amino acids. The CDR3 region is CASSYPGLAGDTQYF. As DNA, the CDR3 is TGTGCCAGCAGTTACCCGGGACTAGCTGGAGATACGCAGTATTTT.

V gene TRBV28 combines with J gene TRBJ1-2; D gene unclear. V was cut by 2 bases and J by 0 bases, with 4 bases left in between. This CDR3 spans 13 amino acids. Looked up from germline, CDR1 is MDHEN and CDR2 is SYDVKM. CDR3 sequence (DNA): TGTGCCAGCAGTTTAGACCCTAACTATGGCTACACCTTC. Translating gives CASSLDPNYGYTF.

The chain carries TRBV28 and TRBJ1-5, with 9 bases matching TRBD1. In germline, CDR1 is MDHEN, CDR2 SYDVKM. This CDR3 spans 16 amino acids. V lost 4 bases and J lost 11; bases outside the gene matches: 15. The CDR3 region is CASSYGTGGQGMTQHF. The CDR3 DNA is TGTGCCAGCAGTTATGGGACCGGGGGACAGGGAATGACCCAGCATTTT.

The V and J genes are TRBV5-1 and TRBJ2-1; 16 bases are shared with TRBD2. With 4 bases clipped from V and 9 bases from J, the junction kept 10 bases outside the gene matches. This CDR3 spans 17 amino acids. Germline values: CDR1 SGHRS, CDR2 YFSETQ. CDR3 region: CASSPPGLAGGPSEQFF. CDR3 DNA: TGCGCCAGCAGCCCCCCGGGACTAGCGGGGGGGCCAAGTGAGCAGTTCTTC.

The CDR3 protein is CASSYGPFNSPLHF. The CDR3 DNA reads as TGTGCCAGCAGTTACGGTCCGTTTAATTCACCCCTCCACTTT. This sequence joins TRBV6-6 and TRBJ1-6; unclear D gene. The CDR3 runs to 14 residues. Trimming shortened V by 2 bases and J by 6 bases, and 8 bases separated the two germline ends. The germline V gene encodes CDR1 MNHNY and CDR2 SVGAGI (reference sequence).

In this sample, this clone turned up once. This sequence joins TRBV19 and TRBJ2-4; 7 bases fit TRBD2. Germline lookup yields CDR1 LNHDA and CDR2 SQIVND (reference sequence). Trimming cost V 10 bases and J 2 bases; bases outside gene matches: 5. This CDR3 has 13 amino acids. CDR3 residues: CATSGTTKNIQYF. The DNA for the CDR3 is TGTGCCACGTCCGGGACTACCAAAAACATTCAGTACTTC.

This clone was seen only once. The chain carries TRBV5-1 and TRBJ1-1; D is perhaps TRBD1 (6 bases). Germline V gene lookup returns CDR1 SGHRS and CDR2 YFSETQ. The CDR3 is 14 amino acids. V dropped 0 bases and J dropped 3 bases, with 9 bases sitting between them. The CDR3 region is CASSLAGADTEAFF. CDR3 nucleotide sequence: TGCGCCAGCAGCTTGGCAGGGGCGGACACTGAAGCTTTCTTT.

The rearrangement links TRBV5-1 to TRBJ2-5; no clear D. Trimming pared 0 bases from V and 2 bases from J, leaving 14 bases between. Germline lookup yields CDR1 SGHRS and CDR2 YFSETQ. CDR3 length: 16 amino acids. CDR3 region: CASSLAGRTGQETQYF. The CDR3 nucleotides are TGCGCCAGCAGCTTGGCCGGTCGGACGGGTCAAGAGACCCAGTACTTC.

This sequence joins TRBV7-2 and TRBJ2-3, with a possible D match to TRBD2 (5 bases). The V gene's germline CDR1 is SGHTA and CDR2 FQGNSA. The CDR3 has 16 amino acids. The germline V and J ends were trimmed by 0 bases and 3 bases, with 13 bases remaining between them. The CDR3 nucleotides are TGTGCCAGCAGCTTAGCTGGGCGGGCCGGGACAGATACGCAGTATTTT. Its translation is CASSLAGRAGTDTQYF. Using reference TRBV7-2 and TRBJ2-3 for the parts outside the CDR3, the full variable domain is GAGVSQSPSNKVTEKGKDVELRCDPISGHTALYWYRQSLGQGLEFLIYFQGNSAPDKSGLPSDRFSAERTGGSVSTLTIQRTQQEDSAVYLCASSLAGRAGTDTQYFGPGTRLTVL.

V usage is TRBV18 and J usage is TRBJ2-5, with D tentatively TRBD1 (6 bases). The end of the DNA aligns better with TRBJ2-7, so the J call may be wrong. The CDR3 is 14 amino acids. CDR1 and CDR2 (germline): KGHSH, LQKENI. CDR3 in DNA: TGTGCCAGCTCCCCGGCCAGGGGTTCATACGAGCAGTACTTC. Protein product: CASSPARGSYEQYF.

The chain couples TRBV4-3 to TRBJ2-2, with D unresolved. Germline loops: CDR1 LGHNA, CDR2 YSLEER. Trimming left V 5 bases short and J 5 bases short, with 12 bases between. The CDR3 consists of 14 residues. For the CDR3, the DNA is TGCGCCAGCAGCTTGATTGGTGAAACCGGGGAGCTGTTTTTT. This encodes CASSLIGETGELFF.

This clone was observed a handful of times. The CDR3 nucleotides are TGTGCCAGCAGCTCAGGGCAAGGTGAAAAACTGTTTTTT. Translating gives CASSSGQGEKLFF. The chain couples TRBV7-9 to TRBJ1-4, with D maybe TRBD1 (5 bases). Germline lookup yields CDR1 SEHNR and CDR2 FQNEAQ (reference sequence). This CDR3 is 13 amino acids long. The ends were cut back, 4 bases at V and 7 bases at J, with 10 bases in the middle. Drawing the rest from reference TRBV7-9 and TRBJ1-4, the complete variable domain is DTGVSQNPRHKITKRGQNVTFRCDPISEHNRLYWYRQTLGQGPEFLTYFQNEAQLEKSRLLSDRFSAERPKGSFSTLEIQRTEQGDSAMYLCASSSGQGEKLFFGSGTQLSVL.

The V call is TRBV13, the J call TRBJ1-2; 7 bases match TRBD1. This CDR3 is built from 18 residues. V trimming: 6 bases; J trimming: 4 bases; junction bases outside the gene matches: 20. Germline V gene sequence: CDR1 PRHDT, CDR2 FYEKMQ (reference sequence). The CDR3 loop reads CASRLTGNRSLRSYGYTF. The CDR3 DNA sequence: TGTGCCAGCAGGTTGACAGGGAATAGGAGTCTTCGTAGCTATGGCTACACCTTC.

This clone appeared a single time. The chain combines TRBV11-2 with TRBJ1-3; D gene uncertain. CDR3 length equals 14 residues. Trimming pared 3 bases from V and 4 bases from J, leaving 10 bases between. The germline CDR1 and CDR2 sequences are SGHAT and FQNNGV. DNA of the CDR3: TGTGCCAGCAGCTTTTGGGATCAGGGAAACACCATATATTTT. Translating it yields CASSFWDQGNTIYF. The full variable domain, in which reference TRBV11-2 and TRBJ1-3 provide the parts outside the CDR3, is EAGVAQSPRYKIIEKRQSVAFWCNPISGHATLYWYQQILGQGPKLLIQFQNNGVVDDSQLPKDRFSAERLKGVDSTLKIQPAKLEDSAVYLCASSFWDQGNTIYFGEGSWLTVV.

The chain employs TRBV6-1 and TRBJ2-1; D not certain. This CDR3 comprises 15 residues. From germline, CDR1 is MNHNS and CDR2 SASEGT. With 1 base removed from V and 5 bases from J, the gap between germline ends came to 12 bases. The CDR3 loop reads CASSEVSGANNEQFF. The CDR3 nucleotides are TGTGCCAGCAGTGAAGTCTCGGGCGCGAACAATGAGCAGTTCTTC.

CDR3 loop: CASRPDSVYGYTF. The CDR3 DNA reads TGTGCCAGCAGACCGGACAGCGTCTATGGCTACACCTTC. The chain is built from TRBV28 and TRBJ1-2; D is perhaps TRBD1 (6 bases). The ends were cut back, 6 bases at V and 4 bases at J, with 12 bases in the middle. This CDR3 comprises 13 residues. The germline V gene has CDR1 MDHEN and CDR2 SYDVKM.

The chain is built from TRBV5-1 and TRBJ2-5; D may be TRBD1 (7 bases). Germline values: CDR1 SGHRS, CDR2 YFSETQ. V gave up 3 bases and J gave up 1 base, with 13 bases separating them. The CDR3 covers 15 residues. CDR3 coding DNA: TGCGCCAGCAGCTCAGGGGGAGGCTCCCAAGAGACCCAGTACTTC. Its protein is CASSSGGGSQETQYF. Full variable domain (remainder filled in from reference TRBV5-1 and TRBJ2-5): KAGVTQTPRYLIKTRGQQVTLSCSPISGHRSVSWYQQTPGQGLQFLFEYFSETQRNKGNFPGRFSGRQFSNSRSEMNVSTLELGDSALYLCASSSGGGSQETQYFGPGTRLLVL.

The chain carries TRBV10-3 and TRBJ2-7; 8 nucleotides align to TRBD1. This CDR3 is 14 amino acids long. After removal of 1 base from V and 5 bases from J, the junction contained 4 bases not matched to a gene. Germline lookup yields CDR1 ENHRY and CDR2 SYGVKD. The CDR3: CAISEFGQGHEQYF. CDR3 bases: TGTGCCATCAGTGAGTTTGGACAGGGTCACGAGCAGTACTTC.

The J gene is TRBJ1-6, the V gene TRBV27; 7 nucleotides match TRBD1. The junction had 16 bases not matched to a gene; V was cut back by 8 bases and J by 0 bases. The germline V gene has CDR1 MNHEY and CDR2 SMNVEV (reference sequence). The length of the CDR3 is 19 residues. The CDR3 DNA follows: TGTGCCAGCCCCAGGGGGGGAAGTAGTCAGTCCTCCTATAATTCACCCCTCCACTTT. Its translation is CASPRGGSSQSSYNSPLHF.

The gene calls are TRBV7-2 and TRBJ2-7, with 8 bases lining up with TRBD1. Germline-derived CDR1 and CDR2 are SGHTA and FQGNSA. The CDR3 has 14 residues. The J segment lost 6 bases and the V segment lost 1 base, leaving 5 bases of the junction unmatched. CDR3 DNA sequence: TGTGCCAGCAGCTTAGGTGTGACAGGGGTCGAGCAGTACTTC. It translates to CASSLGVTGVEQYF. The variable domain in full, with the rest retrieved from reference TRBV7-2 and TRBJ2-7, is GAGVSQSPSNKVTEKGKDVELRCDPISGHTALYWYRQSLGQGLEFLIYFQGNSAPDKSGLPSDRFSAERTGGSVSTLTIQRTQQEDSAVYLCASSLGVTGVEQYFGPGTRLTVT.

The chain recombines TRBV18 with TRBJ2-6; 8 nucleotides match TRBD2. V lost 3 bases to trimming and J lost 1 base; unmatched junction nucleotides: 8. Germline CDR1 and CDR2: KGHSH and LQKENI. The CDR3 extends over 18 amino acids. The CDR3 DNA reads as TGTGCCAGCTCACCTAGCGGGAACCTATTGTCTGGGGCCAACGTCCTGACTTTC. Protein: CASSPSGNLLSGANVLTF.